This T cell receptor (beta chain) was sequenced during a study of Graves' ophthalmopathy and Graves' hyperthyroidism. Study-level findings and limits: With just under 71% sensitivity and 72% to 80% specificity, the model predicted ophthalmopathy progression. Most clonotypes expanded in thyroid above 0.001 frequency were present in blood too.

Ophthalmopathy donors' eye disease showed moderate-to-severe activity, CAS of at least 3, NOSPECS of at least 4 and duration under 3 months. The authors amplified TCR beta CDR3 regions from RNA transcripts. The authors performed first-round RT-PCR with HTBI primers and then a second-round multiplex PCR. TCRdb re-called the multiplex PCR reads through MiXCR, storing one row per CDR3 protein. The table has hundreds of thousands of distinct CDR3 sequences, roughly 40% seen once; the top ten hold approximately 46%. About this clonotype itself: Antigen unknown.

The V gene's germline CDR1 is SNHLY and CDR2 FYNNEI. CDR3 length equals 16 residues. V lost 6 bases, J lost 5 bases, and 11 bases stayed unmatched. This clonotype was sampled from an adult man with Graves' ophthalmopathy. The rearrangement joins TRBV2 to TRBJ2-2; 8 nucleotides match TRBD1. The sample consisted of peripheral blood. CDR3 residues: CASRGTGTVGTGELFF. CDR3 nucleotide sequence: TGTGCCAGCAGGGGGACAGGAACGGTTGGGACCGGGGAGCTGTTTTTT.